This T cell receptor (beta chain) was captured by sequencing in a study of T cell responses to AZD1222 COVID-19 vaccine. The germline gives CDR1 SGHTA, CDR2 FQGNSA. The J segment lost 3 bases and the V segment lost 5 bases, leaving 15 bases of the junction unmatched. The CDR3 length is 17 residues. The assay was immunoSEQ multiplex PCR, and TCRdb's table has in-frame clones only and misses some. The sample yields over 85,000 clones, roughly 92% seen once. This sequence originates from an adult who received the AZD1222 COVID-19 vaccine. The material was peripheral blood, obtained 28 days after the second AZD1222 dose. The chain couples TRBV7-2 to TRBJ2-7; TRBD2 agrees at 8 bases. CDR3 bases: TGTGCCAGCAGCCTCCGCGGGTCGGGACTAGGTCACTACGAGCAGTACTTC. Its protein is CASSLRGSGLGHYEQYF.